Listed here is a single T cell receptor beta chain. Using immunoSEQ multiplex PCR, the repertoire was profiled, and TCRdb retains in-frame clones only, with some absent. Of a few hundred thousand clones listed, 75% to 90% are singletons. The sample is drawn from a study of blood T cell repertoires in COVID-19. Across the whole study: Samples of COVID-19 (acute and convalescent) were obtained from the United States, Italy and Spain. PBMCs, B-cell-depleted T cells, or T cells provided the cDNA or gDNA that made up the material.

Losses at the gene ends were 4 bases for V and 1 base for J; bases not matched to a gene: 8. The CDR3 contains 17 residues. Germline V gives CDR1 MNHEY, CDR2 SVGEGT. The chain links TRBV6-2 or TRBV6-3 to TRBJ2-5; 11 bases are a match to TRBD2. This sequence originates from a woman under 40 with active or convalescent COVID-19. Sequencing was done on a sample of peripheral blood. The CDR3 reads CASSSYLSGGVQETQYF. The CDR3 DNA reads as TGTGCCAGCAGTTCCTATCTTAGCGGGGGGGTCCAAGAGACCCAGTACTTC.